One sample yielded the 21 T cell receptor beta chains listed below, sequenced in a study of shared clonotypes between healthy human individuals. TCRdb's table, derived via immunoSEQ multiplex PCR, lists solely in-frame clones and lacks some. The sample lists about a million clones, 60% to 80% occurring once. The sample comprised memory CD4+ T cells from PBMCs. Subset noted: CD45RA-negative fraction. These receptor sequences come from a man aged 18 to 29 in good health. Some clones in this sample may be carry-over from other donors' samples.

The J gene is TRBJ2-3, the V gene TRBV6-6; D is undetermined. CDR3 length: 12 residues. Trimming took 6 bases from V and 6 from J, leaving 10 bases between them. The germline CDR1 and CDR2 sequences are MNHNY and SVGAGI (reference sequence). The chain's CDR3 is CASSPTSDTQYF. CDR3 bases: TGTGCCAGCAGCCCTACATCCGATACGCAGTATTTT.

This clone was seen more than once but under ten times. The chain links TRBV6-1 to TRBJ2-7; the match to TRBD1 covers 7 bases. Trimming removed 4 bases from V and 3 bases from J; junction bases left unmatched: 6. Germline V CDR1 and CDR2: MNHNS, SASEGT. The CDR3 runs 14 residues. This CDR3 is CASSGGTDLYEQYF. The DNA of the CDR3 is TGTGCCAGCAGTGGGGGGACAGACCTCTACGAGCAGTACTTC.

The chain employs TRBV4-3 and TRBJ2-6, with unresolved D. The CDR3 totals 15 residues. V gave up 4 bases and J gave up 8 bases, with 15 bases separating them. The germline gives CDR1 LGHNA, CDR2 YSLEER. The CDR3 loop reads CASSRDSRSTNVLTF. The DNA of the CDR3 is TGCGCCAGCAGCCGCGATTCTCGGTCGACCAACGTCCTGACTTTC.

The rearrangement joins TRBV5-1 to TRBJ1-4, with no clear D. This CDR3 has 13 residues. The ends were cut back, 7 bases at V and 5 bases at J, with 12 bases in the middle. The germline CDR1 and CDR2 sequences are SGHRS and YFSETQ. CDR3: CASRTGANEKLFF. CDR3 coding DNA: TGCGCCAGCCGAACGGGCGCCAATGAAAAACTGTTTTTT.

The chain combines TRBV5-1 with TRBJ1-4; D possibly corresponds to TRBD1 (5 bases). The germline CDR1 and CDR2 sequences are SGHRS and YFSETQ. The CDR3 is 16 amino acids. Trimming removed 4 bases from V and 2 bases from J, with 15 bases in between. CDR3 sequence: CASSPLGGGTNEKLFF. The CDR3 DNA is TGCGCCAGCAGCCCCCTCGGGGGGGGGACTAATGAAAAACTGTTTTTT. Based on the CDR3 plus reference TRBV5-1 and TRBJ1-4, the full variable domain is KAGVTQTPRYLIKTRGQQVTLSCSPISGHRSVSWYQQTPGQGLQFLFEYFSETQRNKGNFPGRFSGRQFSNSRSEMNVSTLELGDSALYLCASSPLGGGTNEKLFFGSGTQLSVL.

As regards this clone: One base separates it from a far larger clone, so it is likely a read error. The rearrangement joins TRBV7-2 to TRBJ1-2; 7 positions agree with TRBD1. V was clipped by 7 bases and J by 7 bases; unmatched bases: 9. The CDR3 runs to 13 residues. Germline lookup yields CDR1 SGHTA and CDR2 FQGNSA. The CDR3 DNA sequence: TGTGCCAGCAAGCGACAGGGAGAGGGTGGCTACACCTTC. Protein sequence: CASKRQGEGGYTF.

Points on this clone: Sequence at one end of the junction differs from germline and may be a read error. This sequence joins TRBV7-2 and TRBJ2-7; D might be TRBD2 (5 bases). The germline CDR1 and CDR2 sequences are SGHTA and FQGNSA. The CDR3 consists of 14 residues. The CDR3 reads CASSLEFLAAPVDF. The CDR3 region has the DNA TGTGCCAGCAGCTTAGAGTTTCTAGCAGCTCCCGTGGACTTC.

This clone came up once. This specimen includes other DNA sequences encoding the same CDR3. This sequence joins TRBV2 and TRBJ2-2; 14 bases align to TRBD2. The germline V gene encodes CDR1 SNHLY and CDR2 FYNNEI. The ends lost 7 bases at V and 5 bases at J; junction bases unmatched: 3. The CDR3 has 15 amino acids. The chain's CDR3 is CASTGTSGSTGELFF. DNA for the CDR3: TGTGCCAGCACCGGGACTAGCGGGAGTACCGGGGAGCTGTTTTTT. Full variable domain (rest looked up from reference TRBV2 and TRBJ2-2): EPEVTQTPSHQVTQMGQEVILRCVPISNHLYFYWYRQILGQKVEFLVSFYNNEISEKSEIFDDQFSVERPDGSNFTLKIRSTKLEDSAMYFCASTGTSGSTGELFFGEGSRLTVL.

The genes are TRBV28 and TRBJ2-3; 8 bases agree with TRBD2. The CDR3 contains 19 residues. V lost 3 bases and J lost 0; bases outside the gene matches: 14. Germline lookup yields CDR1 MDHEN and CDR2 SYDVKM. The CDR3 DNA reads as TGTGCCAGCAGTTTCCCGCCGGGCGGGAGGTTTACTAGCACAGATACGCAGTATTTT. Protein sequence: CASSFPPGGRFTSTDTQYF. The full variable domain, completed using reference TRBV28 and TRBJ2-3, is DVKVTQSSRYLVKRTGEKVFLECVQDMDHENMFWYRQDPGLGLRLIYFSYDVKMKEKGDIPEGYSVSREKKERFSLILESASTNQTSMYLCASSFPPGGRFTSTDTQYFGPGTRLTVL.

In DNA form, the CDR3 reads TGTGCCAGCAGTGCTCAGGGGTCTAATGAAAAACTGTTTTTT. It specifies CASSAQGSNEKLFF. The chain combines TRBV2 with TRBJ1-4; TRBD1 might be the D (6 bases). Germline-derived CDR1 and CDR2 are SNHLY and FYNNEI. V was clipped by 4 bases and J by 3 bases, with 9 bases between them. This CDR3 spans 14 amino acids.

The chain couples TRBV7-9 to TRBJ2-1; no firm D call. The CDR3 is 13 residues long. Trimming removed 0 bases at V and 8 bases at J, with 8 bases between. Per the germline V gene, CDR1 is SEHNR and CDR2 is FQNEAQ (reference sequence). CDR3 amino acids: CASSLANPDEQFF. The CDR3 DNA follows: TGTGCCAGCAGCTTAGCCAACCCCGATGAGCAGTTCTTC. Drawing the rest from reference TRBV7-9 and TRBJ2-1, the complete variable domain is DTGVSQNPRHKITKRGQNVTFRCDPISEHNRLYWYRQTLGQGPEFLTYFQNEAQLEKSRLLSDRFSAERPKGSFSTLEIQRTEQGDSAMYLCASSLANPDEQFFGPGTRLTVL.

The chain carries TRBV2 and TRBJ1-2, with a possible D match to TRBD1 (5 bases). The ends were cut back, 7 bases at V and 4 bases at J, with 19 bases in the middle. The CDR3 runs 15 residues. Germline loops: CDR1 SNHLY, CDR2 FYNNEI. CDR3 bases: TGTGCCAGCACAACTGTAGGGGCGAGGGGCTATGGCTACACCTTC. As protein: CASTTVGARGYGYTF.

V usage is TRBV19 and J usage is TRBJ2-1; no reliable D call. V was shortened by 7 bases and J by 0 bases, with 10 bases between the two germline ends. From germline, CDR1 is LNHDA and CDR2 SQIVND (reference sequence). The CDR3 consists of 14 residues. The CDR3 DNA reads TGTGCCAGTACCCCAGGTAGCTCCTACAATGAGCAGTTCTTC. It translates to CASTPGSSYNEQFF.

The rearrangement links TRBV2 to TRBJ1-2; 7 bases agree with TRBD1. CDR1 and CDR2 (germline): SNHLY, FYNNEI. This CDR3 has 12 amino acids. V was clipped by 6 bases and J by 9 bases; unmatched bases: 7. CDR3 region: CASRLQGFRYTF. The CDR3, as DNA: TGTGCCAGCAGACTACAGGGGTTCCGCTACACCTTC. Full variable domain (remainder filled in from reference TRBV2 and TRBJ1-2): EPEVTQTPSHQVTQMGQEVILRCVPISNHLYFYWYRQILGQKVEFLVSFYNNEISEKSEIFDDQFSVERPDGSNFTLKIRSTKLEDSAMYFCASRLQGFRYTFGSGTRLTVV.

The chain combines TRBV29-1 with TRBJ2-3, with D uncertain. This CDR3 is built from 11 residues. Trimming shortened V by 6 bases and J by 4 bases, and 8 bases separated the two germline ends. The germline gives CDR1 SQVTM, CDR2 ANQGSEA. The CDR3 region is CSVTFPDTQYF. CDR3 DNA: TGCAGCGTCACGTTTCCAGATACGCAGTATTTT.

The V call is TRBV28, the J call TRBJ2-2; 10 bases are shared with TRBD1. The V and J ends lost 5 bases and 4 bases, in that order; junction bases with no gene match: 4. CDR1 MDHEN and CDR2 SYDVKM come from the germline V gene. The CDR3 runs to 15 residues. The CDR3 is CASSTGQGVTGELFF. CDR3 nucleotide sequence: TGTGCCAGCAGTACCGGACAGGGGGTCACCGGGGAGCTGTTTTTT.

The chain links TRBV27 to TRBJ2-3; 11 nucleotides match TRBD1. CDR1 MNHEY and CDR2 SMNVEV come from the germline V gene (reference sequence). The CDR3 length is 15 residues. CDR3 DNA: TGTGGAACCGGGACAGGGGGGTTCGGCACAGATACGCAGTATTTT. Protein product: CGTGTGGFGTDTQYF.

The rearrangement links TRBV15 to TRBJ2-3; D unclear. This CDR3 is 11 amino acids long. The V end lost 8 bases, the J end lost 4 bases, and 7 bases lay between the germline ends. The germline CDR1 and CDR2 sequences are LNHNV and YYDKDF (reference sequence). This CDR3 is CATQLSDTQYF. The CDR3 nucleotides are TGTGCCACCCAGTTGTCAGATACGCAGTATTTT. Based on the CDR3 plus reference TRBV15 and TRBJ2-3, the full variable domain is DAMVIQNPRYQVTQFGKPVTLSCSQTLNHNVMYWYQQKSSQAPKLLFHYYDKDFNNEADTPDNFQSRRPNTSFCFLDIRSPGLGDTAMYLCATQLSDTQYFGPGTRLTVL.

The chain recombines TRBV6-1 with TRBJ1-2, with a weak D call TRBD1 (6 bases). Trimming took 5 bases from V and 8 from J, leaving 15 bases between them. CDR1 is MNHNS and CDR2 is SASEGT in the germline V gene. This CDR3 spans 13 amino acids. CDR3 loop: CASSSGTRYGYTF. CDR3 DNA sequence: TGTGCCAGCAGTTCCGGGACAAGGTACGGCTACACCTTC.

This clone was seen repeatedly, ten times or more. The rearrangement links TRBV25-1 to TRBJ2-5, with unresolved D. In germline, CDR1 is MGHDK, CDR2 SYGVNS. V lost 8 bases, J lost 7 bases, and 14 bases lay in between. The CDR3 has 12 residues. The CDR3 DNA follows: TGTGCCAGCGGAAGTGGGAAGGGGACCCAGTACTTC. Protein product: CASGSGKGTQYF.

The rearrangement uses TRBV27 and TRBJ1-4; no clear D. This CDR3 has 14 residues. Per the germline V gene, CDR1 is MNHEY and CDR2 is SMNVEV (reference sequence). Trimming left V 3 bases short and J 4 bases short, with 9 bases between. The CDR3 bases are TGTGCCAGCAGTTTGGCGGCAGTTAATGAAAAACTGTTTTTT. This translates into CASSLAAVNEKLFF.